This T cell receptor (beta chain) was profiled in a study of T cell responses to AZD1222 COVID-19 vaccine. Study overall: Pooling of second doses given at about 4 or about 12 weeks was done. Broader study findings: Two AZD1222 doses significantly raised spike-specific TCR breadth and depth over controls. Mapped onto spike, vaccine-associated CD4 TCRs spanned it and were dominant at 160-218 and 743-854. Clonal diversity may have been underestimated, and the donors were mostly white British, with more females than males.

As regards this clone: Its matching antigen is unknown.

Only in-frame clones appear in the TCRdb table, and some are missing; sequencing was by immunoSEQ multiplex PCR. There are approximately 120,000 clones in the sample; about 90% occur only once, and roughly 3.9% lies in the top ten. This TCR derives from an adult in good health. This material consisted of peripheral blood, taken on day 0 of AZD1222 vaccination.

DNA for the CDR3: TGTGCCAGCAGTTCGGACAGGGGTAGCAATCAGCCCCAGCATTTT. This sequence encodes CASSSDRGSNQPQHF. The J gene is TRBJ1-5, the V gene TRBV2, with TRBD1 identical over 9 bases. Germline-derived CDR1 and CDR2 are SNHLY and FYNNEI. The CDR3 has 15 residues. Losses at the gene ends were 5 bases for V and 0 bases for J; bases not matched to a gene: 2.